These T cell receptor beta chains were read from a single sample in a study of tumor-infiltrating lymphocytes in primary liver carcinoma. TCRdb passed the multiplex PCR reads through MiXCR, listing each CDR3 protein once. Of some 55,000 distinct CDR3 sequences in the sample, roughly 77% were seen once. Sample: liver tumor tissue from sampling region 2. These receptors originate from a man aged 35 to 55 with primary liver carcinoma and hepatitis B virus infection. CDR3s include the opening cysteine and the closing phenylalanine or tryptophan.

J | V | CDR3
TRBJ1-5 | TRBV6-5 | CASSYDPPWATNQLQHF
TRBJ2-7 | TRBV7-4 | CASTLAALPGGVQNYEQYF
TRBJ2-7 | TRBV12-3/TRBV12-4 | CGSLVGSGYEQYF
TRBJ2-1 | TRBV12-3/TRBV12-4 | CVSSVLGGGSFNEQFF
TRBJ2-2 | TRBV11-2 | CVSLPPGVYTGEQFF
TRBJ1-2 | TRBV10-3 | CAFSVDYYGYTF
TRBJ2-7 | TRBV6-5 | CASSYLGLAGGLYKQYF
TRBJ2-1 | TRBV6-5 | CAGSPRGRLGYNEQFF
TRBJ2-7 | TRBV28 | CASSSPGTGLSYEQYF
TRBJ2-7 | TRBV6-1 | CASSPELAAYKQYF
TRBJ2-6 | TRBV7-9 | CVSSLDSSGSGANVLTF
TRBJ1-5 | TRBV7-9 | CASSPSNQPLHF
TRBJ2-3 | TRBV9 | CVSSPGLASSTDTQYF
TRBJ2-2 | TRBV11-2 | CASTKRQGWTGELFF
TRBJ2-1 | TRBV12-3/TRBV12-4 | CASSFPTGEHFF
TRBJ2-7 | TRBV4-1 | CASSPPGLAVYEQHF
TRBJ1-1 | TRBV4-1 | CASSQLRGDDTEAFF
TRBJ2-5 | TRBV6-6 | CANTPQGLAGLKETQYF
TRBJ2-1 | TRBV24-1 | CATSDKRDRFSSYNEQFF
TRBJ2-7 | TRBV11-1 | CASSLGQGILGVQYF
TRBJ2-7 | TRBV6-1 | CASSEAYYERYF
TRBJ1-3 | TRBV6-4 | CASSPTMDRGAGNTIYF
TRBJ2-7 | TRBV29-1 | CCVVPKRDSYEQYF
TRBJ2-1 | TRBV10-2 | CASSESGVGYGEQIF
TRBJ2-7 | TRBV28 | CASSPQRGQPYKQCF
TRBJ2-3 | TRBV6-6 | CASSYVWVGGLTDTQYF
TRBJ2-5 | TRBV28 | CASSSSVQETQCF
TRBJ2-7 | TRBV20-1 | CSCKEEGYLREQYF
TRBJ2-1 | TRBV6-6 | CASSQLGEQFF
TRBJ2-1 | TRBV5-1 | CASSLDTCAYNEQFF
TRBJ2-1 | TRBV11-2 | CASGSAGPGNEQFF
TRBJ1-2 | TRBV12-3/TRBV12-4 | CASSSTGYGGGYTF
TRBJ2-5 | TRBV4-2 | CASSQGEGSGQETQYF
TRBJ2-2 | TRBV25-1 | CAISDRGARHTGELFF
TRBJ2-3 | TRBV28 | CASSQGQLTDTQYF
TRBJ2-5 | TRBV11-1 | CASSRGTGRGTHYF
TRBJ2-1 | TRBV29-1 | CSDEGGIESYNEQFF
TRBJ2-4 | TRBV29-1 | CSVQLRGLGVIQYF
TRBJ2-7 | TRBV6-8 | CTGSYRMLGDEQYF
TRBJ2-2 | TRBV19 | CASSPGATNTAELFF
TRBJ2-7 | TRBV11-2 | CASSLSVGISYVQYF
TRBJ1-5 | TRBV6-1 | CTILSQGGSNQPQHF
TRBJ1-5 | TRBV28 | CASSFTSRAGAYQPQRF
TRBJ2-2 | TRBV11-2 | CVSLPPVVYSGELFF
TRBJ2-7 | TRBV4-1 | CASRRGLDLGEQYF
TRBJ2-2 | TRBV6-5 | CASSYAVDGTEELFF
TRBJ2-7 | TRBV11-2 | CAGSLGGILPYERYF
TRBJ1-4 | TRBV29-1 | CSADQGKREKLFF
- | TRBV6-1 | CACSEALGLGGGIQFF
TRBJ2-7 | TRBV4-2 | CASSQAGSPRWSSEQYF
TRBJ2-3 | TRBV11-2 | CASSLDSYADTQYF
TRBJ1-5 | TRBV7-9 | CASSADGGNQPQHF
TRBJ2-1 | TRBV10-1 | CASSEPGLEQFF
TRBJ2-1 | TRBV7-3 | CASSLTGSFYNEQFF
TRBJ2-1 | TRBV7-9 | CANSLAGNEQFF